Shown below are 9 T cell receptor beta chains from a single sample sequenced in a study of shared clonotypes between healthy human individuals. Assay used: immunoSEQ multiplex PCR; TCRdb lists only in-frame clones, some missing. Among about 330,000 clones, over 75% were seen once, and the ten largest hold around 15%. The material sequenced was memory CD8+ T cells sorted from blood. Subset reported: CD45RO+ cells pooled with CCR7-negative TemRA cells. Receptors originate from a man younger than 30 in good health.

The chain has TRBV27 and TRBJ2-7, with D perhaps matching TRBD2 (6 bases). The length of the CDR3 is 13 residues. Per germline, CDR1 MNHEY and CDR2 SMNVEV (reference sequence). Trimming removed 1 base at V and 5 bases at J, with 9 bases between. This CDR3 reads CASSLWAGNEQYF. CDR3 nucleotides: TGTGCCAGCAGTTTATGGGCGGGGAACGAGCAGTACTTC.

This clone has more than one count but fewer than ten. The rearrangement uses TRBV9 and TRBJ2-5; 8 bases match TRBD1. The CDR3 spans 15 residues. J gave up 5 bases and V 0 bases, and 6 bases lay outside the gene matches. Looked up from germline, CDR1 is SGDLS and CDR2 is YYNGEE. CDR3 nucleotide sequence: TGTGCCAGCAGCGTAGAAACAGGGGGTTGGGAGACCCAGTACTTC. This translates into CASSVETGGWETQYF.

The rearrangement uses TRBV4-3 and TRBJ2-1; 9 bases map to TRBD2. CDR1 and CDR2 from the germline V gene are LGHNA and YSLEER. J was trimmed by 6 bases and V by 0 bases; bases with no gene match: 9. CDR3 size: 17 residues. CDR3 residues: CASSQDRLAGLANEQFF. The DNA of the CDR3 is TGCGCCAGCAGCCAAGATCGGCTAGCGGGACTTGCCAATGAGCAGTTCTTC.

This clone was seen once. This rearrangement joins TRBV28 to TRBJ2-7, with a possible D match to TRBD2 (5 bases). V gave up 0 bases and J gave up 4 bases, with 10 bases separating them. Germline CDR1 is MDHEN and CDR2 is SYDVKM. There are 14 residues in the CDR3. The CDR3 region has the DNA TGTGCCAGCAGTTTATGGTCCGGGGTGTACGAGCAGTACTTC. It yields the protein CASSLWSGVYEQYF.

This chain links TRBV4-1 with TRBJ2-3; possibly TRBD1 for D (6 bases). Germline lookup yields CDR1 MGHRA and CDR2 YSYEKL. V was shortened by 3 bases and J by 0 bases, with 13 bases between the two germline ends. CDR3 length: 16 residues. The CDR3 sequence is CASSQGHLLSTDTQYF. The CDR3 DNA reads as TGCGCCAGCAGCCAGGGACACTTACTGAGCACAGATACGCAGTATTTT.

This rearrangement joins TRBV6-1 to TRBJ1-5, with D possibly matching TRBD1 (5 bases). V was pared by 7 bases and J by 0 bases, with 13 bases between. The CDR3 is 15 residues long. Germline assignment: CDR1 MNHNS and CDR2 SASEGT. The chain's CDR3 is CASMGGMGSNQPQHF. CDR3 nucleotides: TGTGCCAGCATGGGGGGGATGGGTAGCAATCAGCCCCAGCATTTT.

The table lists this clone with a count of one. The rearrangement uses TRBV2 and TRBJ1-4; possibly TRBD1 for D (5 bases). Germline CDR1 reads SNHLY; CDR2 reads FYNNEI. With 11 bases removed from V and 2 bases from J, the gap between germline ends came to 15 bases. CDR3 length equals 14 residues. The CDR3 sequence is CAGFPGPTNEKLFF. The CDR3 region has the DNA TGTGCCGGCTTCCCGGGACCCACTAATGAAAAACTGTTTTTT. Looking up the rest from reference TRBV2 and TRBJ1-4 gives the full variable domain: EPEVTQTPSHQVTQMGQEVILRCVPISNHLYFYWYRQILGQKVEFLVSFYNNEISEKSEIFDDQFSVERPDGSNFTLKIRSTKLEDSAMYFCAGFPGPTNEKLFFGSGTQLSVL.

This clone occurred once. This chain joins TRBV4-1 and TRBJ2-1, with D perhaps TRBD1 or TRBD2 (5 bases each). V was clipped by 5 bases and J by 12 bases, with 20 bases between them. The length of the CDR3 is 14 residues. Germline CDR1 is MGHRA and CDR2 is YSYEKL. The CDR3 nucleotides read TGCGCCAGCAGCTATCCTCTGGTTGAGGGGTCGCAGTTCTTC. This sequence encodes CASSYPLVEGSQFF.

This chain links TRBV18 with TRBJ1-1, with 9 positions matching TRBD1. Germline loops: CDR1 KGHSH, CDR2 LQKENI. J lost 3 bases, V lost 5 bases, and 4 bases had no gene match. This CDR3 comprises 14 residues. As DNA, the CDR3 is TGTGCCAGCTCAACAGGGACAGGGTACACTGAAGCTTTCTTT. This codes for CASSTGTGYTEAFF. The variable domain in full, completed from reference TRBV18 and TRBJ1-1, reads NAGVMQNPRHLVRRRGQEARLRCSPMKGHSHVYWYRQLPEEGLKFMVYLQKENIIDESGMPKERFSAEFPKEGPSILRIQQVVRGDSAAYFCASSTGTGYTEAFFGQGTRLTVV.